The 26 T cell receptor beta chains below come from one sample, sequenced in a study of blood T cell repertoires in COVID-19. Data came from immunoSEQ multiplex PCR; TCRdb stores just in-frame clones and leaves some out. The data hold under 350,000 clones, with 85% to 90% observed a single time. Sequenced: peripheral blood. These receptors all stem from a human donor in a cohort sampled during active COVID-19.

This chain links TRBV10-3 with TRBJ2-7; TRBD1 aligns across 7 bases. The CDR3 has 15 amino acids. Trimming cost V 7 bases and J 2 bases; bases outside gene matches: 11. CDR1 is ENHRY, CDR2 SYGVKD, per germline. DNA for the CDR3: TGTGCCATCAAGGGGGCCGCTAGGGACGCCTACGAGCAGTACTTC. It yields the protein CAIKGAARDAYEQYF.

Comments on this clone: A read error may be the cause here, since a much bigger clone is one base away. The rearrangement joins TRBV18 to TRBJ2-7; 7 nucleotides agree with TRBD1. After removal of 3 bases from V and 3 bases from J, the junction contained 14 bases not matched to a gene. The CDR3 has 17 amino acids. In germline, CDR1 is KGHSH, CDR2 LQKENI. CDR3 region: CASSPGTERLGLYEQYF. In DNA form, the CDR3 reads TGTGCCAGCTCACCCGGGACAGAGAGGTTGGGTCTCTACGAGCAGTACTTC. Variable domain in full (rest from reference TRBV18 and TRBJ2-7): NAGVMQNPRHLVRRRGQEARLRCSPMKGHSHVYWYRQLPEEGLKFMVYLQKENIIDESGMPKERFSAEFPKEGPSILRIQQVVRGDSAAYFCASSPGTERLGLYEQYFGPGTRLTVT.

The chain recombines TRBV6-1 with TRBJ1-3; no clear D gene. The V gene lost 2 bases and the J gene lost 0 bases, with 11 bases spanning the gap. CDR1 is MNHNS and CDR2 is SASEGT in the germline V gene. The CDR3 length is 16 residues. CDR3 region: CASSETWPISGNTIYF. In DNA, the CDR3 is TGTGCCAGCAGTGAAACGTGGCCGATCTCTGGAAACACCATATATTTT.

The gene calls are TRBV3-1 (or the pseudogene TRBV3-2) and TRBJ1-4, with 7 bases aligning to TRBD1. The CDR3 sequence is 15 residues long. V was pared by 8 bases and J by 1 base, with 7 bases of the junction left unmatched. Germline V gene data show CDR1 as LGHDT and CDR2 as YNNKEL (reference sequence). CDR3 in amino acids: CASREQGRTNEKLFF. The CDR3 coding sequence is TGTGCCAGCCGAGAACAGGGGCGAACTAATGAAAAACTGTTTTTT.

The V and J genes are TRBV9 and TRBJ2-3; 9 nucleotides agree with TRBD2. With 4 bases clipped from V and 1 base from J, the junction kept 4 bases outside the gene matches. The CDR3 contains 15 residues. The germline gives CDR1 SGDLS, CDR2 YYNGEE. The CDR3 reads CASSPRGGRTDTQYF. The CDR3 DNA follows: TGTGCCAGCAGCCCGCGGGGGGGACGCACAGATACGCAGTATTTT.

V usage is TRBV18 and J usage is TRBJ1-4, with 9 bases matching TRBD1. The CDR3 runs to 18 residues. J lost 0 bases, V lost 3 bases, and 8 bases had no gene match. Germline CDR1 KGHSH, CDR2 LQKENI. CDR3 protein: CASSPRTGAFATNEKLFF. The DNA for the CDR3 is TGTGCCAGCTCACCCCGGACAGGGGCCTTTGCAACTAATGAAAAACTGTTTTTT.

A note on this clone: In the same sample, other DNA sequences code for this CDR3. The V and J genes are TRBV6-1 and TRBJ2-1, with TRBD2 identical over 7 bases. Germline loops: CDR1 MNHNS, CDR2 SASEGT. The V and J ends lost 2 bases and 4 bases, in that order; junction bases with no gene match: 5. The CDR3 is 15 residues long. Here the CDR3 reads CASSELAVRYNEQFF. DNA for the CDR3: TGTGCCAGCAGTGAACTAGCGGTGCGATACAATGAGCAGTTCTTC.

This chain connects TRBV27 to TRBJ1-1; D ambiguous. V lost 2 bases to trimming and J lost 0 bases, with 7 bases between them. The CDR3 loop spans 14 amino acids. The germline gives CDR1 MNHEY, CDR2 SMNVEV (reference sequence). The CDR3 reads CASSLEMVNTEAFF. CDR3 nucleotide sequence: TGTGCCAGCAGTTTAGAGATGGTGAACACTGAAGCTTTCTTT.

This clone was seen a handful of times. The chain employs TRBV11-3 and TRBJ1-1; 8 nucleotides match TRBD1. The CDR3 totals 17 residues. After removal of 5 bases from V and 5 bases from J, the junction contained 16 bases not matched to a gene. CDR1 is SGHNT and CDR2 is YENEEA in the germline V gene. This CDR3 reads CASSPGTGVGSRTEAFF. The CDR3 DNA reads TGTGCCAGCAGCCCCGGGACAGGCGTAGGAAGTAGGACTGAAGCTTTCTTT.

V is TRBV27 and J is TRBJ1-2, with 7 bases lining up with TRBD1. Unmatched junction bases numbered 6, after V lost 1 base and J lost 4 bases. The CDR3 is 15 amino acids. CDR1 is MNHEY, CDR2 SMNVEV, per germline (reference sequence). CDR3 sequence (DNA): TGTGCCAGCAGTTTATTCGCAGGGGGACCCTATGGCTACACCTTC. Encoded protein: CASSLFAGGPYGYTF.

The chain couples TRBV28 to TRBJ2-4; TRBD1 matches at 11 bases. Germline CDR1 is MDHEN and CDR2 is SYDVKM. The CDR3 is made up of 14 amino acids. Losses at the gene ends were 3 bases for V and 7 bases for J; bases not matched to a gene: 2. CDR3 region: CASSLGQGVNIQYF. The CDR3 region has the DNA TGTGCCAGCAGTTTGGGACAGGGGGTGAACATTCAGTACTTC.

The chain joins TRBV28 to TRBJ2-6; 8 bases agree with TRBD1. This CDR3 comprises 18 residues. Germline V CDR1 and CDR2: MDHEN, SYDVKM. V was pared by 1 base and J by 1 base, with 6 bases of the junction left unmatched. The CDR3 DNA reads TGTGCCAGCAGTTTATCGGCAGGGGGCGAATCTGGGGCCAACGTCCTGACTTTC. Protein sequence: CASSLSAGGESGANVLTF.

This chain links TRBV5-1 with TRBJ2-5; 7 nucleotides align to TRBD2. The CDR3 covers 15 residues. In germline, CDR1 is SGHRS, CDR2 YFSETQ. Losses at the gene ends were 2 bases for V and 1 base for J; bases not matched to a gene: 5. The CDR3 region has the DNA TGCGCCAGCAGCTTAGCGGGGAAATCCCAAGAGACCCAGTACTTC. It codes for CASSLAGKSQETQYF.

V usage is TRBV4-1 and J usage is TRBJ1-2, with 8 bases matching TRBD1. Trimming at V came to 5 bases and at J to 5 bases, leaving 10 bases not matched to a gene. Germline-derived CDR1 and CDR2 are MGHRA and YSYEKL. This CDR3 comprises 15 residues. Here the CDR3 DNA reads TGCGCCAGCAGCGGGACAGGACTCGAACAGTATGGCTACACCTTC. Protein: CASSGTGLEQYGYTF.

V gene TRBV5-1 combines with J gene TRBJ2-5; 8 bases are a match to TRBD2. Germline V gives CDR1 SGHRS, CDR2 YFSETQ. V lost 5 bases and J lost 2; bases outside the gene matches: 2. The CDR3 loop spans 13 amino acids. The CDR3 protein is CASSAGGQETQYF. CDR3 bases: TGCGCCAGCAGTGCGGGAGGTCAAGAGACCCAGTACTTC.

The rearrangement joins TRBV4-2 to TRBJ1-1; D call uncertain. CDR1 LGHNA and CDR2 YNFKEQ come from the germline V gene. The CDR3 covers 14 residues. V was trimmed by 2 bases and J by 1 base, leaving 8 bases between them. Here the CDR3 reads CASSQLRQNTEAFF. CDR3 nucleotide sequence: TGTGCCAGCAGCCAACTACGACAGAACACTGAAGCTTTCTTT.

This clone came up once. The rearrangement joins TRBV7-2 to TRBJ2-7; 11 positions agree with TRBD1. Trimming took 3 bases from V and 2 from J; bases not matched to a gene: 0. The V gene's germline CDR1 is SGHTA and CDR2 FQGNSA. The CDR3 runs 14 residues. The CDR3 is CASSLDRGPYEQYF. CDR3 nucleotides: TGTGCCAGCAGCTTGGACAGGGGGCCCTACGAGCAGTACTTC.

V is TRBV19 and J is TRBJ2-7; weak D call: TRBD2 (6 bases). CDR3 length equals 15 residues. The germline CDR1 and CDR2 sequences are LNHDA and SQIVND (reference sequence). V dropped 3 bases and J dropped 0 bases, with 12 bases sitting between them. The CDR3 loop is CASSILAGRSYEQYF. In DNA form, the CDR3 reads TGTGCCAGTAGTATCCTGGCGGGGCGCTCCTACGAGCAGTACTTC.

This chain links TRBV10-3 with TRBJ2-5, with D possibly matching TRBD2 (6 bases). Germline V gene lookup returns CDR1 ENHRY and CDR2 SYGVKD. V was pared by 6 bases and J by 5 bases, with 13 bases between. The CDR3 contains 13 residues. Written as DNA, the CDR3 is TGTGCCATCAGGGGCACAGGAGGGGAGACCCAGTACTTC. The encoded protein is CAIRGTGGETQYF.

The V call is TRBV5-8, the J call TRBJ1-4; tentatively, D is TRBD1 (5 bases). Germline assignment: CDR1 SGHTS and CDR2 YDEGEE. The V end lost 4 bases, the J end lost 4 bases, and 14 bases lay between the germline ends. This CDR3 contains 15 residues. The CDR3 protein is CASSIGGGDNEKLFF. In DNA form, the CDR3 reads TGTGCCAGCAGCATCGGTGGGGGGGATAATGAAAAACTGTTTTTT.

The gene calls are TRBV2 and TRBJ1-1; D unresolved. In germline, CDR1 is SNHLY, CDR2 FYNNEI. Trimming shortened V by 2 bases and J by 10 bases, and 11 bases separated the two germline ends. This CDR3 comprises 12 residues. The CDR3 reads CASSELLEGAFF. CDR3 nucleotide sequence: TGTGCCAGCAGTGAACTCCTCGAGGGAGCTTTCTTT.

CDR3 nucleotide sequence: TGCAGCGTCGGATTCCCGGGACAAAGACGCCATGAGCAGTTCTTC. Translating it yields CSVGFPGQRRHEQFF. The chain has TRBV29-1 and TRBJ2-1, with D perhaps TRBD1 (6 bases). The CDR3 spans 15 residues. Germline V CDR1 and CDR2: SQVTM, ANQGSEA. V lost 6 bases and J 8 bases, leaving 23 bases between the germline ends.

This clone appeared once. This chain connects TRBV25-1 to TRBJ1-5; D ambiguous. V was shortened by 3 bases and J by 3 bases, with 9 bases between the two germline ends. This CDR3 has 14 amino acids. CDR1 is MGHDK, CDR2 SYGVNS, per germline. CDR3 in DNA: TGTGCCAGCAGTGACGCCAGCGTCAATCAGCCCCAGCATTTT. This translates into CASSDASVNQPQHF. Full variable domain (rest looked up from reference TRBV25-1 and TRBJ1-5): EADIYQTPRYLVIGTGKKITLECSQTMGHDKMYWYQQDPGMELHLIHYSYGVNSTEKGDLSSESTVSRIRTEHFPLTLESARPSHTSQYLCASSDASVNQPQHFGDGTRLSIL.

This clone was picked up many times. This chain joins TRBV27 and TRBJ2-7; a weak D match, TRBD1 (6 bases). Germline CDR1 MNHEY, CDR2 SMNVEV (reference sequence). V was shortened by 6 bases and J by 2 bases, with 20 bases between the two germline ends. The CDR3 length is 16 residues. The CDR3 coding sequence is TGTGCCAGCAGCTCACTGACAGGCCGGATAACCTACGAGCAGTACTTC. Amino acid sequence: CASSSLTGRITYEQYF.

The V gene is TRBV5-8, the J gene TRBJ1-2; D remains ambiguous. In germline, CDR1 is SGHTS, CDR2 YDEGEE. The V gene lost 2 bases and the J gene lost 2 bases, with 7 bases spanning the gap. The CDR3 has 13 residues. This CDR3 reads CASSFQRNYGYTF. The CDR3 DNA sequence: TGTGCCAGCAGCTTCCAGCGCAACTATGGCTACACCTTC.

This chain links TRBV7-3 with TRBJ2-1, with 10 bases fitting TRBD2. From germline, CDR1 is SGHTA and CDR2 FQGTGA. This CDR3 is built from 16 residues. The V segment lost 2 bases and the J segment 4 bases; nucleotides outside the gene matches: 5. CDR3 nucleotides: TGTGCCAGCAGCTTAGGGGGAGCGGGAGGGTACAATGAGCAGTTCTTC. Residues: CASSLGGAGGYNEQFF.